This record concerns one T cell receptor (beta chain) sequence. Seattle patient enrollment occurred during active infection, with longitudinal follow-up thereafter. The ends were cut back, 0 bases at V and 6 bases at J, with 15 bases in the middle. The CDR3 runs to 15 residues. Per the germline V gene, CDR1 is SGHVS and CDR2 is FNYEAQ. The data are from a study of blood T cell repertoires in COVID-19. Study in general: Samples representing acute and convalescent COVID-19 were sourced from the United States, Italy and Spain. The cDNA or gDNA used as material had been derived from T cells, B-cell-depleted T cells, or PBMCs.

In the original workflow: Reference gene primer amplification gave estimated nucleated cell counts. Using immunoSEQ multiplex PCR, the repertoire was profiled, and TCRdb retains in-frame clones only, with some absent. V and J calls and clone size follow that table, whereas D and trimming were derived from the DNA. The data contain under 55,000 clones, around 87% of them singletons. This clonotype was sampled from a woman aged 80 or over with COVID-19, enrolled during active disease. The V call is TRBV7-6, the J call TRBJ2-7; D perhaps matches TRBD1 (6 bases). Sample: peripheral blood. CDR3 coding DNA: TGTGCCAGCAGCTTAGCGGGGCAGGGGCCTTTCGAGCAGTACTTC. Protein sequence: CASSLAGQGPFEQYF.